The T cell receptor beta chain described here comes from a study of blood T cell repertoires in COVID-19. The overall study: Researchers got acute and convalescent COVID-19 samples from the United States, Italy and Spain.

The V and J ends lost 0 bases and 0 bases respectively, with 10 bases between them. Germline lookup yields CDR1 SGDLS and CDR2 YYNGEE. The CDR3 contains 16 residues. Using immunoSEQ multiplex PCR, the repertoire was profiled, and TCRdb retains in-frame clones only, with some absent. Of roughly 250,000 clones in the sample, 75% to 90% are singletons; the top ten hold 2.4%. Recovery meant two consecutive negative NP/OP PCR tests, professional clearance, or resolved symptoms. The rearrangement uses TRBV9 and TRBJ2-1; weak D call: TRBD2 (5 bases). Sample: PBMCs or T cells enriched from blood (not recorded which). The receptor comes from a woman aged 18-29 years who had recovered from COVID-19. CDR3 DNA: TGTGCCAGCAGCGTAGACCCGGGGAGCTCCTACAATGAGCAGTTCTTC. Amino acids: CASSVDPGSSYNEQFF.